Listed below are T cell receptor beta chains from one sample, sequenced in a study of T cell responses to AZD1222 COVID-19 vaccine. Measured with immunoSEQ multiplex PCR; TCRdb has only the in-frame clones, and not every one. Of about 110,000 clones detected, about nine tenths appear once; the ten largest clones hold around 4.8%. The specimen comprised peripheral blood, sampled on day 0 of AZD1222 vaccination. Every receptor here comes from an adult in good health. CDR3s include the opening cysteine and the closing phenylalanine or tryptophan. D genes are given only for firm matches. The size entry is marked missing in some rows and otherwise reads once, few, many or a size class.

J,D,size,V,CDR3,DNA
TRBJ2-5,NA,NA,TRBV19,CASSTGREGTQYF,TGTGCCAGTAGTACAGGCAGGGAAGGGACCCAGTACTTC
TRBJ2-7,TRBD2,NA,TRBV29-1,CSVPSTSGSLNEQYF,TGCAGCGTCCCCTCTACTAGCGGGAGTCTGAACGAGCAGTACTTC
TRBJ1-5,NA,NA,TRBV7-2,CASSQDSNSNQPQHF,TGTGCCAGCAGCCAGGACAGTAATAGCAATCAGCCCCAGCATTTT
TRBJ1-5,NA,many,TRBV19,CASRGNNQPQHF,TGTGCCAGTAGAGGGAACAATCAGCCCCAGCATTTT
TRBJ1-4,NA,NA,TRBV5-1,CAREAGEDEKLFF,TGCGCCAGGGAAGCAGGGGAAGATGAAAAACTGTTTTTT
TRBJ2-5,TRBD2,NA,TRBV5-1,CASSSLLGEGETQYF,TGCGCCAGCAGCTCCCTGTTGGGGGAGGGGGAGACCCAGTACTTC
TRBJ2-5,TRBD1,NA,TRBV11-2,CASSLGGRFGQTQYF,TGTGCCAGCAGTTTAGGGGGCCGGTTTGGCCAGACCCAGTACTTC
TRBJ1-2,NA,NA,TRBV28,CASRPDRRGYTF,TGTGCCAGCAGACCAGACAGACGTGGCTACACCTTC
TRBJ1-1,NA,NA,TRBV18,CASSPRGQAQGAEAFF,TGTGCCAGCTCCCCGAGAGGTCAGGCCCAAGGGGCTGAAGCTTTCTTT
TRBJ1-3,TRBD1,NA,TRBV27,CASGALQGAGGNTIYF,TGTGCCAGCGGGGCCTTACAGGGGGCAGGTGGAAACACCATATATTTT
TRBJ2-3,NA,NA,TRBV19,CASSPAGPSTDTQYF,TGTGCCAGTAGTCCGGCGGGGCCCAGCACAGATACGCAGTATTTT
TRBJ1-3,NA,NA,TRBV28,CASSGGGASGNTIYF,TGTGCCAGCAGCGGCGGCGGGGCTTCAGGAAACACCATATATTTT
TRBJ2-1,TRBD1,NA,TRBV4-3,CASSQETGTGYNEQFF,TGCGCCAGCAGCCAAGAGACCGGGACAGGCTACAATGAGCAGTTCTTC
TRBJ2-1,NA,NA,TRBV7-9,CASSLAEGEQFF,TGTGCCAGCAGCTTAGCAGAGGGTGAGCAGTTCTTC
TRBJ2-7,TRBD2,NA,TRBV5-1,CASSWTSGAYEQYF,TGCGCCAGCAGCTGGACTAGCGGTGCCTACGAGCAGTACTTC